The 32 T cell receptor beta chains below come from one sample, sequenced in a study of cytomegalovirus exposure and HLA in healthy donors. Use of 60 Vbeta and 13 Jbeta primers characterized the PCR. Libraries were prepared by immunoSEQ multiplex PCR; TCRdb keeps only in-frame clonotypes and omits some of them. Of 90,000 to 150,000 clones listed, approximately 15% were seen once; the top ten hold 1.9%. Material: PBMCs. The receptors derive from a woman aged 18-29 years in good health and CMV-seronegative.

V gene TRBV4-1 combines with J gene TRBJ1-2; TRBD1 might be the D (5 bases). The V end was cut by 4 bases, the J end by 8 bases, with 17 bases between. The CDR3 contains 14 residues. Germline V gene sequence: CDR1 MGHRA, CDR2 YSYEKL. The CDR3: CASSRISQGEGYTF. DNA for the CDR3: TGCGCCAGCAGCCGGATAAGCCAGGGCGAGGGCTACACCTTC.

V and J are TRBV5-1 and TRBJ2-3; weak D call: TRBD1 (6 bases). CDR3 length: 16 amino acids. Germline V gives CDR1 SGHRS, CDR2 YFSETQ. V lost 0 bases and J 2 bases, leaving 13 bases between the germline ends. CDR3 nucleotides: TGCGCCAGCAGCTTGGACAGGGTGGAGCACACAGATACGCAGTATTTT. Its translation: CASSLDRVEHTDTQYF.

This clone was recorded a few times. The V gene is TRBV30, the J gene TRBJ2-3; possible D gene TRBD2, 7 bases. The CDR3 contains 15 residues. Germline values: CDR1 GTSNPN, CDR2 SVGIG (reference sequence). V was clipped by 3 bases and J by 3 bases, with 16 bases between them. In DNA form, the CDR3 reads TGTGCCTGGAGCCAAAGGGGGGGCTTGACAGATACGCAGTATTTT. Residues: CAWSQRGGLTDTQYF.

The rearrangement links TRBV5-5 to TRBJ1-1; D might be TRBD1 (5 bases). The CDR3 length is 13 residues. The germline V and J ends were trimmed by 6 bases and 0 bases, with 9 bases remaining between them. From germline, CDR1 is SGHKS and CDR2 YYEKEE (reference sequence). DNA of the CDR3: TGTGCCAGCAAGCGGGACTTGAACACTGAAGCTTTCTTT. Its translation is CASKRDLNTEAFF.

This clone has more than one count but fewer than ten. The chain employs TRBV28 and TRBJ2-7; the match to TRBD1 covers 10 bases. CDR1 MDHEN and CDR2 SYDVKM come from the germline V gene. This CDR3 contains 15 residues. Trimming took 5 bases from V and 7 from J; bases not matched to a gene: 11. Written as DNA, the CDR3 is TGTGCCAGCAGTCCCCGGACAGGGGGTCCGGGGGAGCAGTACTTC. Translation gives CASSPRTGGPGEQYF.

The genes are TRBV10-2 and TRBJ2-7; the match to TRBD1 covers 9 bases. Germline V gene sequence: CDR1 WSHSY, CDR2 SAAADI. CDR3 length equals 15 residues. V dropped 6 bases and J dropped 4; count of bases not matched to a gene: 10. CDR3 DNA: TGCGCCAGCAGCTACCTAGGGACAGGGAATTACGAGCAGTACTTC. This sequence encodes CASSYLGTGNYEQYF.

The chain combines TRBV7-9 with TRBJ2-5, with 8 bases lining up with TRBD1. The CDR3 length is 15 residues. Germline assignment: CDR1 SEHNR and CDR2 FQNEAQ (reference sequence). Germline trimming cut 5 bases from V and 5 bases from J; bases unmatched to any gene: 10. CDR3 residues: CASSPKTGAVETQYF. CDR3 in DNA: TGTGCCAGCAGCCCAAAGACAGGGGCCGTGGAGACCCAGTACTTC.

The rearrangement uses TRBV27 and TRBJ2-3; D possibly corresponds to TRBD2 (5 bases). Trimming shortened V by 6 bases and J by 1 base, and 17 bases separated the two germline ends. The CDR3 runs to 16 residues. Germline V gene sequence: CDR1 MNHEY, CDR2 SMNVEV (reference sequence). The CDR3 coding sequence is TGTGCCAGCAGCCGTGTGGGGTCGAGGGGCACAGATACGCAGTATTTT. This sequence encodes CASSRVGSRGTDTQYF.

The chain has TRBV4-3 and TRBJ2-7, with D perhaps TRBD2 (5 bases). The germline CDR1 and CDR2 sequences are LGHNA and YSLEER. Deletions cut 0 bases from V and 6 bases from J, with 12 bases between. The CDR3 runs 14 residues. CDR3 DNA: TGCGCCAGCAGCCAAGATCGGTGGCGGGCCGAGCAGTACTTC. This gives the protein CASSQDRWRAEQYF.

The chain is built from TRBV7-2 and TRBJ2-7; D is possibly TRBD2 (5 bases). Germline CDR1 is SGHTA and CDR2 is FQGNSA. The CDR3 totals 14 residues. V lost 1 base to trimming and J lost 6 bases, with 13 bases between them. CDR3 in amino acids: CASSLVSAPSEQYF. CDR3 coding DNA: TGTGCCAGCAGCTTAGTTAGCGCTCCTAGCGAGCAGTACTTC. Combining the CDR3 with reference TRBV7-2 and TRBJ2-7 gives the whole variable domain GAGVSQSPSNKVTEKGKDVELRCDPISGHTALYWYRQSLGQGLEFLIYFQGNSAPDKSGLPSDRFSAERTGGSVSTLTIQRTQQEDSAVYLCASSLVSAPSEQYFGPGTRLTVT.

The V call is TRBV28, the J call TRBJ1-4; D is uncertain. V was clipped by 2 bases and J by 7 bases, with 11 bases between them. This CDR3 spans 14 amino acids. Germline CDR1 and CDR2: MDHEN and SYDVKM. CDR3 sequence: CASSLGSSGEKLFF. Written as DNA, the CDR3 is TGTGCCAGCAGTTTAGGGAGCAGCGGTGAAAAACTGTTTTTT. Filled out from reference TRBV28 and TRBJ1-4, the complete variable domain reads DVKVTQSSRYLVKRTGEKVFLECVQDMDHENMFWYRQDPGLGLRLIYFSYDVKMKEKGDIPEGYSVSREKKERFSLILESASTNQTSMYLCASSLGSSGEKLFFGSGTQLSVL.

The table lists this clone with a few counts. The junction differs from germline at one of its ends, possibly a read error. The chain joins TRBV6-6 to TRBJ2-6, with D maybe TRBD1 (5 bases). Germline CDR1 and CDR2: MNHNY and SVGAGI (reference sequence). The CDR3 is 12 amino acids. The CDR3, as DNA: TGTGCCAGCAGATCTGGGGCCAACGTCCCGACTTTC. Its translation is CASRSGANVPTF.

J is TRBJ2-3 and V is TRBV9, with TRBD1 identical over 8 bases. This CDR3 comprises 16 residues. V shed 2 bases and J 0 bases; nucleotides not matched to a gene: 5. Germline V lookup: CDR1 SGDLS, CDR2 YYNGEE. The CDR3 DNA reads as TGTGCCAGCAGCGTCACAGGGGGGCATAGCACAGATACGCAGTATTTT. Protein product: CASSVTGGHSTDTQYF.

This clone was detected only a few times. V gene TRBV28 combines with J gene TRBJ2-7, with TRBD1 matching over 8 bases. CDR1 MDHEN and CDR2 SYDVKM come from the germline V gene. The CDR3 contains 12 residues. J lost 3 bases, V lost 10 bases, and 5 bases had no gene match. This CDR3 is CATRTGSYEQYF. The CDR3 DNA reads TGTGCCACCCGGACAGGGAGCTACGAGCAGTACTTC.

This clone was seen a handful of times. The chain employs TRBV2 and TRBJ2-7, with TRBD1 matching 8 bases. CDR1 is SNHLY, CDR2 FYNNEI, per germline. Germline trimming cut 2 bases from V and 2 bases from J; bases unmatched to any gene: 2. This CDR3 has 14 residues. The CDR3 sequence: CASSERDRPYEQYF. In DNA form, the CDR3 reads TGTGCCAGCAGTGAAAGGGACAGGCCCTACGAGCAGTACTTC. Variable domain in full (rest from reference TRBV2 and TRBJ2-7): EPEVTQTPSHQVTQMGQEVILRCVPISNHLYFYWYRQILGQKVEFLVSFYNNEISEKSEIFDDQFSVERPDGSNFTLKIRSTKLEDSAMYFCASSERDRPYEQYFGPGTRLTVT.

This clone was recorded a few times. This chain uses TRBV6-1 with TRBJ2-5; tentatively, D is TRBD2 (6 bases). CDR3 length: 16 residues. Germline V CDR1 and CDR2: MNHNS, SASEGT. Trimming pared 2 bases from V and 0 bases from J, leaving 13 bases between. CDR3 loop: CASSELALTYQETQYF. In DNA, the CDR3 is TGTGCCAGCAGTGAACTAGCGCTAACGTACCAAGAGACCCAGTACTTC.

This sequence joins TRBV19 and TRBJ2-5, with 10 bases matching TRBD2. The ends lost 5 bases at V and 2 bases at J; junction bases unmatched: 8. The CDR3 loop spans 16 amino acids. Looked up from germline, CDR1 is LNHDA and CDR2 is SQIVND (reference sequence). CDR3 bases: TGTGCCAGTAGTCCAGGCACTAGCGGGATACAAGAGACCCAGTACTTC. This codes for CASSPGTSGIQETQYF.

This clone occurred a few times. The rearrangement joins TRBV2 to TRBJ1-1; the D gene is possibly TRBD1 (6 bases). V was clipped by 7 bases and J by 8 bases, with 17 bases between them. The CDR3 length is 13 residues. Germline V CDR1 and CDR2: SNHLY, FYNNEI. CDR3 in amino acids: CASILTGRKEAFF. In DNA, the CDR3 is TGTGCCAGCATTTTGACAGGTAGGAAGGAAGCTTTCTTT.

This rearrangement joins TRBV19 to TRBJ1-5, with 7 bases that match TRBD1. V gave up 5 bases and J gave up 14 bases; unmatched junction bases: 24. This CDR3 comprises 17 residues. The germline gives CDR1 LNHDA, CDR2 SQIVND (reference sequence). CDR3: CASSSLGSTNRGRNEHF. DNA of the CDR3: TGTGCCAGTAGTTCCCTGGGCTCAACAAACAGGGGAAGGAATGAGCATTTT.

The chain combines TRBV30 with TRBJ2-3; D perhaps matches TRBD1 (6 bases). The V and J ends lost 0 bases and 5 bases respectively, with 12 bases between them. The germline V gene encodes CDR1 GTSNPN and CDR2 SVGIG (reference sequence). The CDR3 extends over 14 amino acids. CDR3 protein: CAWSVLGAGDTQYF. For the CDR3, the DNA is TGTGCCTGGAGTGTTTTGGGGGCGGGAGATACGCAGTATTTT.

This clone has just a few counts. This chain links TRBV6-5 with TRBJ2-7; weak D call: TRBD1 (5 bases). The germline V gene encodes CDR1 MNHEY and CDR2 SVGAGI. The CDR3 length is 16 residues. The ends were cut back, 4 bases at V and 0 bases at J, with 16 bases in the middle. CDR3 residues: CASSSLRSQGSYEQYF. DNA for the CDR3: TGTGCCAGCAGTTCCCTTAGGTCTCAGGGCTCCTACGAGCAGTACTTC.

The chain couples TRBV14 to TRBJ2-7, with unresolved D. Germline loops: CDR1 SGHDN, CDR2 FVKESK. The CDR3 is 16 amino acids. Trimming pared 0 bases from V and 3 bases from J, leaving 15 bases between. As DNA, the CDR3 is TGTGCCAGCAGCCAAGAATCTTCCGGTCCCTTCTACGAGCAGTACTTC. Residues: CASSQESSGPFYEQYF.

This clone was seen only a few times. The V call is TRBV19, the J call TRBJ1-4; D gene uncertain. V lost 3 bases, J lost 7 bases, and 12 bases lay in between. The CDR3 has 14 amino acids. CDR1 is LNHDA, CDR2 SQIVND, per germline (reference sequence). The CDR3 bases are TGTGCCAGTAGTATCACAGAAAGAGTTGAAAAACTGTTTTTT. Its translation is CASSITERVEKLFF.

There are many counts of this clone. This chain joins TRBV6-1 and TRBJ2-5; 10 nucleotides match TRBD2. Germline-derived CDR1 and CDR2 are MNHNS and SASEGT. There are 15 residues in the CDR3. V lost 5 bases and J lost 1; bases outside the gene matches: 4. CDR3 loop: CASSRIAGGQETQYF. The CDR3 bases are TGTGCCAGCAGTAGGATAGCGGGAGGCCAAGAGACCCAGTACTTC.

The rearrangement uses TRBV5-4 and TRBJ2-7, with TRBD1 identical over 8 bases. This CDR3 is 14 amino acids long. The junction had 5 bases not matched to a gene; V was cut back by 4 bases and J by 2 bases. Looked up from germline, CDR1 is SGHNT and CDR2 is YYREEE (reference sequence). Here the CDR3 reads CASSPPGQAYEQYF. The CDR3, as DNA: TGTGCCAGCAGCCCACCGGGACAGGCCTACGAGCAGTACTTC.

This rearrangement joins TRBV14 to TRBJ2-1, with 7 bases lining up with TRBD2. CDR1 SGHDN and CDR2 FVKESK come from the germline V gene. The CDR3 runs to 18 residues. Losses at the gene ends were 5 bases for V and 0 bases for J; bases not matched to a gene: 13. This chain's CDR3 is CASSSDSWQRGSYNEQFF. DNA of the CDR3: TGTGCCAGCAGCTCAGATTCGTGGCAGCGGGGCTCCTACAATGAGCAGTTCTTC.

This clone was observed a few times. The chain recombines TRBV2 with TRBJ1-6; D gene unclear. Between the trimmed V and J ends, which lost 4 bases and 6 bases, there was a span of 10 bases. CDR1 and CDR2 (germline): SNHLY, FYNNEI. This CDR3 spans 14 amino acids. CDR3 nucleotide sequence: TGTGCCAGCAGTGGGACGGGGTTTAATTCACCCCTCCACTTT. This codes for CASSGTGFNSPLHF.

The chain couples TRBV28 to TRBJ1-1, with 10 bases fitting TRBD1. This CDR3 contains 15 residues. Germline V gives CDR1 MDHEN, CDR2 SYDVKM. V gave up 3 bases and J gave up 0 bases; unmatched junction bases: 1. CDR3 loop: CASSFGTGVNTEAFF. As DNA, the CDR3 is TGTGCCAGCAGTTTTGGGACAGGGGTGAACACTGAAGCTTTCTTT.

This clone came up a few times. For the CDR3, the DNA is TGCAGCGTTTCAAACACCGGGGAGCTGTTTTTT. Residues: CSVSNTGELFF. V gene TRBV29-1 combines with J gene TRBJ2-2; the D is unclear. V was trimmed by 5 bases and J by 2 bases, leaving 3 bases between them. Germline V gene data show CDR1 as SQVTM and CDR2 as ANQGSEA. The CDR3 extends over 11 amino acids.

The table lists this clone with a few counts. The V call is TRBV29-1, the J call TRBJ2-7; D is possibly TRBD2 (6 bases). This CDR3 has 12 residues. V lost 5 bases to trimming and J lost 3 bases, with 11 bases between them. Germline V gives CDR1 SQVTM, CDR2 ANQGSEA. The CDR3 sequence: CSVRTTDYEQYF. The DNA for the CDR3 is TGCAGCGTTAGGACTACTGACTACGAGCAGTACTTC.

On this clone: At one end, the junction sequence differs from germline, possibly due to a read error. This rearrangement joins TRBV30 to TRBJ2-7, with D maybe TRBD1 (5 bases). There are 10 residues in the CDR3. Germline values: CDR1 GTSNPN, CDR2 SVGIG (reference sequence). DNA of the CDR3: TGTGCCTGGAGAGCACAGGTCCTGGGTTTC. Translated, it gives CAWRAQVLGF. The full variable domain, completed using reference TRBV30 and TRBJ2-7, is SQTIHQWPATLVQPVGSPLSLECTVEGTSNPNLYWYRQAAGRGLQLLFYSVGIGQISSEVPQNLSASRPQDRQFILSSKKLLLSDSGFYLCAWRAQVLGFGPGTRLTVT.

V and J are TRBV5-6 and TRBJ2-7; 14 nucleotides line up with TRBD2. The CDR3 runs to 17 residues. Germline CDR1 reads SGHDT; CDR2 reads YYEEEE. The V gene end was trimmed by 4 bases and the J gene end by 1 base; junction bases not matched to a gene: 7. CDR3 bases: TGTGCCAGCAGCGAGTTGGGGACTAGCGGGAGATCCTACGAGCAGTACTTC. Protein sequence: CASSELGTSGRSYEQYF.